The TCR beta chain under discussion was sequenced for a study of CD8+CD57+ T cells in acquired aplastic anemia. About the research overall: The DNA of sorted CD4+ and CD8+ cells averaged approximately 3.4 ug. Study-wide points: Patients showed no significant difference from controls in CD8+ Simpson's diversity.

CDR1 MRHNA and CDR2 SNTAGT come from the germline V gene. The length of the CDR3 is 11 residues. Comments on this clonotype: Its antigen remains unidentified. The junction departs from germline at one end; a sequencing error may be responsible.

The template for TCR beta VDJ and CDR3 sequence profiling was genomic DNA. MiXCR was run by TCRdb on the reads, yielding one entry per CDR3 protein. Among some 410,000 distinct CDR3 sequences listed, 65% to 80% were seen once. Sequenced sample: sorted CD4+, CD8+, or CD8+CD57+ T cells (not recorded which) from PBMCs. The chain is built from TRBV6-4 and TRBJ1-1, with D hard to call. This sequence originates from a human donor in good health, serving as a control. CDR3 bases: TGTGCCTGCAGTAGGGCTACTGAGGCTTTCTTT. Translating gives CACSRATEAFF.